The sequence of this TCR beta chain was determined in a study of PD-L1 blockade in urothelial cancer (dated by TCRdb to between 2016 and 2019). Turning to the overall study: Therapy was started in the mid-2010s for all patients, and atezolizumab 1,200 mg was administered intravenously every 3 weeks. An exploratory multi-omic analysis was conducted of the somatic, immune and clinical correlates of response to PD-L1 blockade with atezolizumab in urothelial cancer. Durable clinical benefit was achieved by nine patients and was not achieved by 20 patients. Twenty-five of 29 patients were identified as males with urothelial cancer of bladder origin, and a prior smoking history was reported by 18 of 29 patients. Blood samples were analyzed 3 weeks after the start of treatment (second dose) and 6 weeks after the start of treatment. Durable clinical benefit was defined as progression-free survival longer than 6 months, and TCR features were also tested against progression-free and overall survival. In the same patients who had TCR sequencing, pretreatment tumors also underwent whole exome sequencing and RNA sequencing. Patients had an ECOG performance status of 0 or 1 and had received between 0 and 3 prior chemotherapy regimens. Approximately 30 patients had pretreatment blood TCR-seq, about 25 had at least one posttreatment blood collection, and about 25 had tumor TCR-seq. TCR sequencing covered pretreatment tumor samples and matched, serially collected peripheral blood taken before and after atezolizumab treatment. A median of around 150,000 T cells and 65,000 to 90,000 unique TCRs was obtained from blood samples, and a median clonality of around 0.08 was observed.

This specimen's time point label, interpreted: peripheral blood 6 weeks after treatment start. A total of 25 to 35 patients with locally advanced or metastatic urothelial carcinoma, treated at Memorial Sloan Kettering on a trial protocol, made up the cohort. Peripheral blood mononuclear cells were collected from each patient pretreatment and during treatment, giving between 1 and 8 total time points per patient. The Qiagen DNeasy Blood extraction kit was used to purify genomic DNA from total PBMCs and tumor samples. PBMCs were collected pretreatment and during treatment, and were isolated and stored as previously described. What the study reported, not specific to this receptor: Among patients with durable benefit, tumor-associated TCR clones showed greater expansion in peripheral blood 3 weeks after treatment started (n ≈ 20, p = 0.022). Improved progression-free and overall survival was associated with having pretreatment peripheral blood TCR clonality below the median. Because of the small sample size (n ≈ 31) and the many exploratory analyses performed, the results are intended to be regarded as hypothesis-generating.

Synthetic TCR analog templates were spiked into each PCR to estimate absolute template abundance from read counts. The immunoSEQ assay was used to amplify TCRbeta CDR3 regions from genomic DNA with bias-controlled V and J gene primers. Sequencing of rearranged TCRbeta segments was performed at approximately 20X coverage. As for the original processing: Sequencing errors were corrected by clustering, and CDR3s were annotated against IMGT so that V, D and J genes could be assigned. Downstream analyses used only productive TCRbeta rearrangements and left out out-of-frame or stop-codon sequences. Clonality was calculated as one minus the Shannon entropy normalized by the log of the number of unique productive sequences. Fisher's exact test with Benjamini-Hochberg correction, using a cutoff of adjusted p below 0.01, was how clones that differed between time points or between blood and tumor were identified. The source is immuneACCESS, and TCRdb retained only in-frame sequences with V and J called. Part of the clones is not carried over; for the studies checked, unresolved V genes explain less than half of this, and the remainder is unexplained. The V and J calls and clone size are taken from that table; D and trimming were inferred from the DNA. The sample table holds tens of thousands of clones, of which approximately 91% were seen once. The ten largest make up about 10% of the sample.

The junction shows trimming of 1 base on V and 0 bases on J, plus 10 bases between the germline ends. The CDR3, from cysteine to phenylalanine, totals 15 residues. The kept DNA is CDR3 alone, 45 bases in frame from the first base. The germline V gene yields SGHRS for CDR1 and YFSETQ for CDR2. Notes on this clone: Its antigen is still unknown. Qualities for individual bases were not recorded, and no much larger clone is one base off.

Recombination linked TRBV5-1 to TRBJ1-2; the D gene identity is not certain. Sequencing was performed on PBMCs, taken around atezolizumab (anti-PD-L1) treatment. The source of this sequence is a man aged 55 to 70 with urothelial cancer. CDR3 protein: CASSLSADSNYGYTF. The nucleotide sequence reads as follows: TGCGCCAGCAGCTTGTCGGCAGACTCTAACTATGGCTACACCTTC. Beyond the CDR3, the reference TRBV5-1 and TRBJ1-2 genes provide the residues; the full variable domain reads: KAGVTQTPRYLIKTRGQQVTLSCSPISGHRSVSWYQQTPGQGLQFLFEYFSETQRNKGNFPGRFSGRQFSNSRSEMNVSTLELGDSALYLCASSLSADSNYGYTFGSGTRLTVV.